This T cell receptor beta chain emerged from a study of cytomegalovirus exposure and HLA in healthy donors. Vbeta (60) and Jbeta (13) primers were used in the PCR. TCRdb keeps only in-frame clones here, not all; method: immunoSEQ multiplex PCR. This sample carries some 200,000 clones, over 70% of them seen once, and the ten largest clones take 3.8%. These donors, healthy bone marrow donors, were studied. The ends lost 1 base at V and 2 bases at J; junction bases unmatched: 1. The CDR3 contains 16 residues. The germline CDR1 and CDR2 sequences are MNHNS and SASEGT. Study-wide findings and caveats: Later analysis indicated greater clonal expansion among HLA-associated TCR beta chains than among equally common other chains. Productive rates of about 87% or about 30% were seen for most TCR beta V segments in an earlier analysis.

Points on this clone: Antigen unknown.

The clonotype comes from a man aged 50-59 years in good health and CMV-seronegative. The sequenced material came from PBMCs. The gene calls are TRBV6-1 and TRBJ2-3, with 12 bases that match TRBD1. The CDR3, as DNA: TGTGCCAGCAGTGAAGGGGACAGGGGGCTCACAGATACGCAGTATTTT. Translating it yields CASSEGDRGLTDTQYF.